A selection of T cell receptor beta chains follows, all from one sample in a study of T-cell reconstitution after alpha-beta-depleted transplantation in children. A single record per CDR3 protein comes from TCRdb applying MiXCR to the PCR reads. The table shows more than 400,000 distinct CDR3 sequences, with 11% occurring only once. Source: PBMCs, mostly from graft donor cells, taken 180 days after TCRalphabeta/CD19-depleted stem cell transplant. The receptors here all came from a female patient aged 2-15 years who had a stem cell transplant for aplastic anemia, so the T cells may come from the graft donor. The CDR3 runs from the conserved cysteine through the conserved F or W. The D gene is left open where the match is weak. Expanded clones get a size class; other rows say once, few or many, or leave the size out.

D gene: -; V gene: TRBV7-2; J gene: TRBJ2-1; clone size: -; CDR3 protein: CASSLIYQVPFF; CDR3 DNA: TGTGCCAGCAGCTTAATTTACCAGGTTCCGTTCTTC
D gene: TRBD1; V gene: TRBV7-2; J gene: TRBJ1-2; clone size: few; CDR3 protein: CASSLDRGRNGYTF; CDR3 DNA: TGTGCCAGCAGCTTGGACAGGGGTAGGAATGGCTACACCTTC
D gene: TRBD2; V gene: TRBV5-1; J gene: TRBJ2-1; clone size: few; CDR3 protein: CASSLGLAGDSYNEQFF; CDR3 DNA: TGCGCCAGCAGCTTGGGGCTAGCGGGAGACTCCTACAATGAGCAGTTCTTC
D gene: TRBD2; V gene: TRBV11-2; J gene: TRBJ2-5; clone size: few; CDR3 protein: CASSLGGRRETQYF; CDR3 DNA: TGTGCCAGCAGCTTGGGCGGGAGGAGGGAGACCCAGTACTTC
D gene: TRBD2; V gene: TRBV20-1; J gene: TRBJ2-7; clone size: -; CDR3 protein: CCARGTLAGSSYEQYF; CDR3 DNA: TGCTGTGCTAGAGGGACTCTAGCGGGTTCCTCCTACGAGCAGTATTTC
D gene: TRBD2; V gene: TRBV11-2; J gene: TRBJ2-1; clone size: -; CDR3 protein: CASTLTSGTPDPFYNEQFF; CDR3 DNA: TGTGCCAGCACCCTGACTAGCGGCACCCCGGACCCTTTTTACAATGAGCAGTTCTTC
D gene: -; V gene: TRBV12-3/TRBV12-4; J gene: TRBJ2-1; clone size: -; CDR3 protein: CASSQPGHRSFDEQFF; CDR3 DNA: TGTGCCAGCAGTCAACCGGGACACCGTTCCTTCGATGAGCAGTTCTTC
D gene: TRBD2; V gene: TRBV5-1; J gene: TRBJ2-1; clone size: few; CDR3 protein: CASSLDPLTSGRRGYNEQFF; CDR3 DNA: TGCGCCAGCAGCTTGGACCCCCTTACTAGCGGGAGGAGAGGCTACAATGAGCAGTTCTTC
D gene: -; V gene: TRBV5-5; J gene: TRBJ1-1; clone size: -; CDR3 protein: CASRGDGGNTEAFF; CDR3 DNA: TGTGCCAGCAGGGGAGATGGCGGGAACACTGAAGCTTTCTTT
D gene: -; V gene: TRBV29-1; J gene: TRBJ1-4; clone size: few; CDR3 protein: CSVGNREKLFF; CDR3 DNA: TGCAGCGTTGGAAATCGTGAAAAACTGTTTTTT
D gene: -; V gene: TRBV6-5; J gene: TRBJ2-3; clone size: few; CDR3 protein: CASSYAPRVGDTQYF; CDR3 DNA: TGTGCCAGCAGTTACGCTCCCAGGGTAGGGGATACGCAGTATTTT
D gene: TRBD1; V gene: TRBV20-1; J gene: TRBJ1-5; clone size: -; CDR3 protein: CSARRDRGSNSNQPQHF; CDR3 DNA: TGCAGTGCTAGACGAGACAGGGGCTCTAATAGCAATCAGCCCCAGCATTTT
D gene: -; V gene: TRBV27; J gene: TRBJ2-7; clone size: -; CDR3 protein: CASSFRYTYEQYF; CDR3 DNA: TGTGCCAGCAGTTTCCGCTATACCTACGAGCAGTACTTC
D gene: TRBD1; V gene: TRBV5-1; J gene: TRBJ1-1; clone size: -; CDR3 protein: CASSLAGQVWNTEAFF; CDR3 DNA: TGCGCCAGCAGCTTGGCGGGACAGGTTTGGAACACTGAAGCTTTCTTT
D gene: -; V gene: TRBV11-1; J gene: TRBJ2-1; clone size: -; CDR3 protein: CASSLRGGCGGSENEQFF; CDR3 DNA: TGTGCCAGCAGCTTAAGGGGGGGCTGCGGAGGGTCGGAGAATGAGCAGTTCTTC
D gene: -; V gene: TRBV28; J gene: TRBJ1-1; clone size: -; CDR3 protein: CASRRGGDTEAFF; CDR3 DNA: TGTGCCAGCAGGAGGGGGGGAGACACTGAAGCTTTCTTT
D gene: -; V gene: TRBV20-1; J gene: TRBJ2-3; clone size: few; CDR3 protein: CSAASPPDTQYF; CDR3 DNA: TGCAGTGCCGCGAGTCCCCCAGATACGCAGTATTTT
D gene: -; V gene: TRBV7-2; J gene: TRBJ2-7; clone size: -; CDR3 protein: CASSFDRSSYEQYF; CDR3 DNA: TGTGCCAGCAGCTTTGACAGGAGTTCCTACGAGCAGTACTTC
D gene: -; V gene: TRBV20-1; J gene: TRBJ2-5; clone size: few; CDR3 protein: CSAPLLQNPRETQYF; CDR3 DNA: TGCAGTGCTCCACTACTCCAGAACCCACGAGAGACCCAGTACTTC
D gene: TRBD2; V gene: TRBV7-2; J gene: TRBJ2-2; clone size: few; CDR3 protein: CASSRGWEGAGELFF; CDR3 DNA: TGTGCCAGCAGTCGGGGGTGGGAGGGAGCCGGGGAGCTGTTTTTT
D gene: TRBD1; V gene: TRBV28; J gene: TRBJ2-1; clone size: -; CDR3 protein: CASSLLQGANEQFF; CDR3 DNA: TGTGCCAGCAGTTTATTGCAGGGGGCTAATGAGCAGTTCTTC
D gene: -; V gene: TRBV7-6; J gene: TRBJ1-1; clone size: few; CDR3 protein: CASSLDWEGRGLNTEAFF; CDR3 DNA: TGTGCCAGCAGCTTAGACTGGGAGGGCAGGGGACTGAACACTGAAGCTTTCTTT
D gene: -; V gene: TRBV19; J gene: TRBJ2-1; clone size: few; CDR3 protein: CASSWFFPSSYNEQFF; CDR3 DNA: TGTGCCAGTAGTTGGTTTTTTCCTAGCTCCTACAATGAGCAGTTCTTC
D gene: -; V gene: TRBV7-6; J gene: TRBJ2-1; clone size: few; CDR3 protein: CASSLLQSGPYNEQFF; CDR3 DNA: TGTGCCAGCAGCCTGCTGCAGTCGGGGCCCTACAATGAGCAGTTCTTC
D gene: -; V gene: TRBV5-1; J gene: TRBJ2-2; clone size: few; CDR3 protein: CASSLGVTYTGELFF; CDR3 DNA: TGCGCCAGCAGCTTGGGAGTGACCTACACCGGGGAGCTGTTTTTT
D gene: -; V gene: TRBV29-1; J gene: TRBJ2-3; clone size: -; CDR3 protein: CSVTALGTDTQYF; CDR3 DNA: TGCAGCGTAACGGCTCTCGGCACAGATACGCAGTATTTT
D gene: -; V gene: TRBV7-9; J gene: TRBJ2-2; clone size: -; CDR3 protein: CASSSSGELFF; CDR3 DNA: TGTGCCAGCAGCTCTTCCGGGGAGCTGTTTTTT
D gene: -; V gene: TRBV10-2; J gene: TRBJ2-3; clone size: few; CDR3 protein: CASSEVAQGDTQYF; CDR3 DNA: TGCGCCAGCAGTGAGGTAGCGCAGGGGGATACGCAGTATTTT
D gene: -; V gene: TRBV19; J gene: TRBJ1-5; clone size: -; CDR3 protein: CASCDPYSNQPQHF; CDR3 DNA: TGTGCCAGTTGTGACCCTTATAGCAATCAGCCCCAGCATTTT
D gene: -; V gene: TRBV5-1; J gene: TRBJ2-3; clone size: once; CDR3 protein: CASSSAFFFPGDADTQYF; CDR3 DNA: TGCGCCAGCAGCTCGGCCTTCTTCTTTCCAGGGGATGCAGATACGCAGTATTTT
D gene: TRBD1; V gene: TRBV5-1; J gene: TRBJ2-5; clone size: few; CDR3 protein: CASRTGQGARVEETQYF; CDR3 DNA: TGCGCCAGCAGGACGGGACAGGGGGCCCGGGTTGAGGAGACCCAGTACTTC
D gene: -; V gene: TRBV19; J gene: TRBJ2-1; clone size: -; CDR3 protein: CASSIPNNEQFF; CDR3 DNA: TGTGCCAGTAGTATCCCCAACAATGAGCAGTTCTTC
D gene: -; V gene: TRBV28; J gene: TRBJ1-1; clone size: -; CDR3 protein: CASSLTLGTEAFF; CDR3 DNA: TGTGCCAGCAGTTTAACCCTGGGGACTGAAGCTTTCTTT
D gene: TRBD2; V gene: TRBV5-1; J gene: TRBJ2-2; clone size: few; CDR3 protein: CASSYPIAGVSGELFF; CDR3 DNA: TGCGCCAGCAGCTATCCGATAGCGGGAGTGAGCGGGGAGCTGTTTTTT
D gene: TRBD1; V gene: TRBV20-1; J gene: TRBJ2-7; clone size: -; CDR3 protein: CSAREPGTGNEQYF; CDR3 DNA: TGCAGTGCTAGAGAGCCCGGGACAGGGAACGAGCAGTACTTC
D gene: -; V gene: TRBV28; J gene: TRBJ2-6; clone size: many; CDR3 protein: CASSFLIGGSGANVLTF; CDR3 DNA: TGTGCCAGCAGTTTCCTCATAGGAGGCTCTGGGGCCAACGTCCTGACTTTC
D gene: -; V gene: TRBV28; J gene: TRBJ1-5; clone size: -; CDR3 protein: CASSSQVQPQHF; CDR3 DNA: TGTGCCAGCAGTTCCCAAGTGCAGCCCCAGCATTTT
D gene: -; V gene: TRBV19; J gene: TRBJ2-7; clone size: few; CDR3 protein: CASSPATDYEQYF; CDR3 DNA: TGTGCCAGTAGTCCCGCGACAGACTACGAGCAGTACTTC
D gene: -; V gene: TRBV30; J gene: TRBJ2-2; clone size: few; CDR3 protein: CAWRRESGELFF; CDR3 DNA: TGTGCCTGGAGGAGGGAATCCGGGGAGCTGTTTTTT
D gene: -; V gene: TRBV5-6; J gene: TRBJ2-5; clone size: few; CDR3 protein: CASSLSAVGTQYF; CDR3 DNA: TGTGCCAGCAGCTTGTCCGCCGTGGGGACCCAGTACTTC
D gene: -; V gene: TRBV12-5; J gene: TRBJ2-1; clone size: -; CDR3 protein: CASGLGYRVTSINEQFF; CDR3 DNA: TGTGCTAGTGGTTTGGGTTACAGGGTGACTAGCATCAATGAGCAGTTCTTC
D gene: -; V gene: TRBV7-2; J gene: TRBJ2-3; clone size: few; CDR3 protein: CASSLTLSTDTQYF; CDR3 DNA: TGTGCCAGCAGCTTAACACTTAGCACAGATACGCAGTATTTT
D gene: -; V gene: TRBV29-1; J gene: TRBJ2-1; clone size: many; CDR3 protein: CSVVVAGMYNEQFF; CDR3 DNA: TGCAGCGTTGTTGTGGCGGGGATGTACAATGAGCAGTTCTTC
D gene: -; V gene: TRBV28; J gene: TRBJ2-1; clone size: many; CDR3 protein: CASRVEWGASLQFF; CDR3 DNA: TGTGCCAGCAGGGTCGAATGGGGAGCCAGTTTACAGTTCTTC
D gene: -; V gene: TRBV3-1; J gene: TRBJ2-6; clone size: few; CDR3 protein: CASSQDRVYTGSSGANVLTF; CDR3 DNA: TGTGCCAGCAGCCAAGATAGGGTTTATACAGGGAGCTCTGGGGCCAACGTCCTGACTTTC
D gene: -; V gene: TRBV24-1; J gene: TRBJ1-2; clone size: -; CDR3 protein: CATSDSGLNYGYTF; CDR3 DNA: TGTGCCACCAGTGACTCGGGACTTAACTATGGCTACACCTTC
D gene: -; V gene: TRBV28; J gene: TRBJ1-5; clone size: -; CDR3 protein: CASSLIGQINQPQHF; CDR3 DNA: TGTGCCAGCAGTTTAATAGGGCAGATCAATCAGCCCCAGCATTTT
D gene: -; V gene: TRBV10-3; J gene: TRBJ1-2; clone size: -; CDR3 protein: CVISESAGAYTF; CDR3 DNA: TGTGTCATCAGTGAGTCTGCTGGGGCCTACACCTTC
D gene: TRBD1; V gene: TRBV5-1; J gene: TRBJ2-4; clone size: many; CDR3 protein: CASSWGQGENIQYF; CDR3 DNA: TGCGCCAGCAGCTGGGGACAGGGAGAAAACATTCAGTACTTC
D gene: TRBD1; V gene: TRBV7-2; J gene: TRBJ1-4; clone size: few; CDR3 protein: CASSDPIRQGNEKLFF; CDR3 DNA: TGTGCCAGCAGCGATCCAATAAGACAGGGAAACGAAAAACTGTTTTTT
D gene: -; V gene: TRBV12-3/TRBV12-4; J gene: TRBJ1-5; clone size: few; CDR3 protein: CASSSTRDGGPQHF; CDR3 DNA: TGTGCCAGCAGTTCCACGCGGGATGGAGGCCCCCAGCATTTT
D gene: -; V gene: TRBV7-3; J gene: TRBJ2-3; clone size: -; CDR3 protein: CASSPGRWGTDTQYF; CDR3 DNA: TGTGCCAGCAGCCCAGGCCGGTGGGGCACAGATACGCAGTATTTT